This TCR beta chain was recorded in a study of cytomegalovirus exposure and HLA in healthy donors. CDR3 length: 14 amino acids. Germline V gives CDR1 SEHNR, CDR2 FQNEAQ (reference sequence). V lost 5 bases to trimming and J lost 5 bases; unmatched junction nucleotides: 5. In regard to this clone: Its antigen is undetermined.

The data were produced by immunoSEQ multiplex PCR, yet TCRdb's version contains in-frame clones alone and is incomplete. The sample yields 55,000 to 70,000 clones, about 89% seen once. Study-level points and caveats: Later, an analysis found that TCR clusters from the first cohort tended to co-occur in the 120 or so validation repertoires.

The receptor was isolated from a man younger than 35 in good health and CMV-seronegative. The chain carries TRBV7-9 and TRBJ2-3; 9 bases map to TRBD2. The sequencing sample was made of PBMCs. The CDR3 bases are TGTGCCAGCAGCCCCGGGACTAGCTTAGATACGCAGTATTTT. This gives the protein CASSPGTSLDTQYF.